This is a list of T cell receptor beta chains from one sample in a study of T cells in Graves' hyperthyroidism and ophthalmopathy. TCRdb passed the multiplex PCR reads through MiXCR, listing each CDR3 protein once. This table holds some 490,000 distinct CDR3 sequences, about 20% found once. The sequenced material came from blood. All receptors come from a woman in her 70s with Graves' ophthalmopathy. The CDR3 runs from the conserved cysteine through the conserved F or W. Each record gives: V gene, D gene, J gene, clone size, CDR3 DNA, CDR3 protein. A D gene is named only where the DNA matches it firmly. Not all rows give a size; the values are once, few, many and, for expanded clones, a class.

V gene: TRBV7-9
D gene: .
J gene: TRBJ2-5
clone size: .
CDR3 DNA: TGTGCCAGCAGCTCGACAGGTTGGGGAGAGACCCAGTACTTC
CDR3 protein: CASSSTGWGETQYF

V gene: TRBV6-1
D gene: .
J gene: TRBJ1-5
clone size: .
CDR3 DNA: TGTGCCAGCGCCCCCCAGGGGAATCAGCCCCAGCATTTT
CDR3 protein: CASAPQGNQPQHF

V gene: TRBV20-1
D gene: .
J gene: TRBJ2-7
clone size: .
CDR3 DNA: TGCACCGTAGGGAGGAACTACGAGCAGTACTTC
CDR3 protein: CTVGRNYEQYF

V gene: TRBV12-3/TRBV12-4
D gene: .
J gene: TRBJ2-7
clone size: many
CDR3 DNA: TGTGCCAGCCAAGGGGCGGGGATGGGTGACGAGCAGTACTTC
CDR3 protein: CASQGAGMGDEQYF

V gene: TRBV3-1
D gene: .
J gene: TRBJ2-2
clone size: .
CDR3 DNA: TGTGCCAGCCGACAAGGGGGTCCCGGGGAGCTGTTTTTT
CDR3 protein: CASRQGGPGELFF

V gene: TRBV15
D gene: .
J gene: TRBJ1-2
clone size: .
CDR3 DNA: TGTGCCACCAGCAGAGATCACGTAGGCTATGGCTACACCTTC
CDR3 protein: CATSRDHVGYGYTF

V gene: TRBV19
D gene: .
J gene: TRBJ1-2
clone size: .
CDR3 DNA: TGTGCCAGTAGTACCCAGGGGACTATCGATGGCTACACCTTC
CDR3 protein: CASSTQGTIDGYTF

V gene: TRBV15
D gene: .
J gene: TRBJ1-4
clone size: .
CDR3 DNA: TGTGCCACCAGCCCAGGGGTTCGTGAAAAACTGTTTTTT
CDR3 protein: CATSPGVREKLFF

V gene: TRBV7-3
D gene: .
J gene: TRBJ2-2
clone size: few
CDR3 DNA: TGTGCCAGCAGCTTACGGAGTTCCACCGGGGAGCTGTTTTTT
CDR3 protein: CASSLRSSTGELFF

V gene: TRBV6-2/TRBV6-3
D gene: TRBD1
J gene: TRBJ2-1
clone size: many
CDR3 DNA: TGTGCCAGCAGCGCGACAGGGGTCCAAAGCTCCTACAATGAGCAGTTCTTC
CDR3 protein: CASSATGVQSSYNEQFF

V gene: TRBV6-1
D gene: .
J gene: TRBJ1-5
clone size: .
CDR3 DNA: TGTGCCAGCAGTGAAGCGCACTTCCGGGGTCAGCCCCAGCATTTT
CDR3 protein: CASSEAHFRGQPQHF

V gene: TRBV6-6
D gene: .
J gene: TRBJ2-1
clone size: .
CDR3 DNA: TGTGCCAGCAGTTACTCGAACAGGGGTCGGGGGGAGCAGTTCTTC
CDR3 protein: CASSYSNRGRGEQFF

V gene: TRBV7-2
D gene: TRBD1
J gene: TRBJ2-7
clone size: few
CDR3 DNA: TGTGCCAGCAGCTTGTCCGGGACAGGATCCGTTCGCGAGCAGTACTTC
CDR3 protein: CASSLSGTGSVREQYF

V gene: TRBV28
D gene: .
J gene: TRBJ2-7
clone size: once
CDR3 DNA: TGTGCCTCTTTCGGCGTTGAGCAGTACTTC
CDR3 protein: CASFGVEQYF

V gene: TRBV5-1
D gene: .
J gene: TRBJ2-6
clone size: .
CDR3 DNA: TGCGCCAGCAGTACAGGATCTGGGGCCAACGTCCTGACTTTC
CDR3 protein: CASSTGSGANVLTF

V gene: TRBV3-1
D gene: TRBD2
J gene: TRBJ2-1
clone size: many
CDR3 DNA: TGTGCCAGCAGCCAAGAGGCGGGAGGCGCTTACAATGAGCAGTTCTTC
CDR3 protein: CASSQEAGGAYNEQFF

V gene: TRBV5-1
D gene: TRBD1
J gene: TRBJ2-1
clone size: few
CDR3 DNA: TGCGCCAGCAGCTCTGATTACAGGGGGCCATACAATGAGCAGTTCTTC
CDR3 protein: CASSSDYRGPYNEQFF

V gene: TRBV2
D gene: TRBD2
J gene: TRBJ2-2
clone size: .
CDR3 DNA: TGTGCCAGCAGTGGGACTAGCGCTCCGAACACCGGGGAGCTGTTTTTT
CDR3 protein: CASSGTSAPNTGELFF

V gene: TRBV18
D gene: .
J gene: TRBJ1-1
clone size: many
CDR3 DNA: TGTGCCAGCTCATCTGGGGGGGCTGAAGCTTTCTTT
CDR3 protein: CASSSGGAEAFF

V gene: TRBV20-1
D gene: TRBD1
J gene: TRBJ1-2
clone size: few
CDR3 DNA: TGCAGTGCTAGAGCGACAGGGGGCATGGATGGCTACACCTTC
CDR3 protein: CSARATGGMDGYTF

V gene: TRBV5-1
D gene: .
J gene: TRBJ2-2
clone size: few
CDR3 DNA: TGCGCCAGCAGCTTGAGAGGGACCCCCCACACCGGGGAGCTGTTTTTT
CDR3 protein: CASSLRGTPHTGELFF

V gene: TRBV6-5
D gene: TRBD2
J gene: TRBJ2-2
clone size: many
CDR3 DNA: TGTGCCAGCAGTTACTCGACGGGAGGGCAGTTGGACACCGGGGAGCTGTTTTTT
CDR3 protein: CASSYSTGGQLDTGELFF

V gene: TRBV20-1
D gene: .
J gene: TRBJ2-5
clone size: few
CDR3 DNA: TGCAGTGCTAGACGGGGGCAAGAGACCCAGTACTTC
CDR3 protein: CSARRGQETQYF

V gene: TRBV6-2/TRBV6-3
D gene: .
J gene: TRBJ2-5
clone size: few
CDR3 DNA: TGTGCCAGCAGGCCGGGCAGGGGTCGGGAGACCCAGTACTTC
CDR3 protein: CASRPGRGRETQYF

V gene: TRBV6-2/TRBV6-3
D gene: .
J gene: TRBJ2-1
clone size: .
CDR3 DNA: TGTGCCAGCAGTTACCACCGGGACACCTCCTACAATGAGCAGTTCTTC
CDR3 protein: CASSYHRDTSYNEQFF

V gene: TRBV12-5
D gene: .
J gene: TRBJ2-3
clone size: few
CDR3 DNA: TGTGCTAGTGGCCCGACTAACCTAGCAGATACGCAGTATTTT
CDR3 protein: CASGPTNLADTQYF

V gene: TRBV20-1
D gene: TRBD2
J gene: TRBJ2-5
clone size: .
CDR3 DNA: TGCAGTGCTAGCGGGAGGTCCCAGGAGACCCAGTACTTC
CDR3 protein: CSASGRSQETQYF

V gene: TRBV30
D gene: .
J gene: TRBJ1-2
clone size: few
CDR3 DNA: TGTGCCTGGAGGGGCCGGGGCTTGAATGTGGGCTACACCTTC
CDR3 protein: CAWRGRGLNVGYTF

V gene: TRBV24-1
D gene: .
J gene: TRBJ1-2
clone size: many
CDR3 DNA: TGTGCCACCAGTGATCCCGGCGAGGGTCGGGGCTACACCTTC
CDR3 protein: CATSDPGEGRGYTF

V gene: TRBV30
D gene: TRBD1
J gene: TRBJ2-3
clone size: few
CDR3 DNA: TGTGCCTGGACCGGGCGGGGACAGGGAACAGATACGCAGTATTTT
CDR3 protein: CAWTGRGQGTDTQYF

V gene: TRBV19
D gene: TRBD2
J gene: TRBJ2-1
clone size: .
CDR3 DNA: TGTGCCAGTAGTATTGAGGGACTAGCGGGAGCGGAGTTCTTC
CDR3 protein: CASSIEGLAGAEFF

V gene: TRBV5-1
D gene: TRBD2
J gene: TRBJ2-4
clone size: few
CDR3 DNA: TGCGCCAGCAGTCGCAGCGGGACTGGGAAAAACATTCAGTACTTC
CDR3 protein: CASSRSGTGKNIQYF

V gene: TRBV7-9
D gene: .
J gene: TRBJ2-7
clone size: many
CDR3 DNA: TGTGCCAGCAGCTTTGGGGGTGCTTACGAGCAGTACTTC
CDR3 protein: CASSFGGAYEQYF

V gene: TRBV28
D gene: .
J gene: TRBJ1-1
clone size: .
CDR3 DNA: TGTGCCAGCAGTTTAAGAGATCTCGACGGTGGAGCTTTCTTT
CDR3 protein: CASSLRDLDGGAFF

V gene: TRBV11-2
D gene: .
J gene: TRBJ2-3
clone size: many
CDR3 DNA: TGTGCCAGCAGCTTGGACGGGGTGAGCACAGATACGCAGTATTTT
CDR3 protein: CASSLDGVSTDTQYF

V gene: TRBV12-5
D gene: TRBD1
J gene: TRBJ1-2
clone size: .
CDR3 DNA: TGTGCTAGTGGTTTTCGACAGGGGGTTTCTGGCTACACCTTC
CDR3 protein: CASGFRQGVSGYTF

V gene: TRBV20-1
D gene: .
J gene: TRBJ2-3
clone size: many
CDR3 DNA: TGCAGTGCTAATTGGGCAGGCAGCACAGATACGCAGTATTTT
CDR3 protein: CSANWAGSTDTQYF

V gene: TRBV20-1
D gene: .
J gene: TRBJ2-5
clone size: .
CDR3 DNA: TGCAGTGCTAGATGGCAGGAAGAGACCCAGTACTTC
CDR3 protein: CSARWQEETQYF

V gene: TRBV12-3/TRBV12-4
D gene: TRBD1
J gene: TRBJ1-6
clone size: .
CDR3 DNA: TGTGCCAGCAGTTTGCTGGACAGGGGGCCTAATTCACCCCTCCACTTT
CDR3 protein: CASSLLDRGPNSPLHF

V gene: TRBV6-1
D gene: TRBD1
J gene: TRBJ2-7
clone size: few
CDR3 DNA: TGTGCCAGCCGGGACAGCTTATCCTACGAGCAGTACTTC
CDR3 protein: CASRDSLSYEQYF

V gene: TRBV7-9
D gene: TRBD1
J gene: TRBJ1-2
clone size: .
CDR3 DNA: TGTGCCAGCAGCCACAGGGGTTCCCTTTCTAACTATGGCTACACCTTC
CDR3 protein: CASSHRGSLSNYGYTF

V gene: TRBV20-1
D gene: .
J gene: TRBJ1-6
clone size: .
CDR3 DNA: TGCAGTGCTAGAGAACAGTCCTTCGCTAATTCACCCCTCCACTTT
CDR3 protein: CSAREQSFANSPLHF

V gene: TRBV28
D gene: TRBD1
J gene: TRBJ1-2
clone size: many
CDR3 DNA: TGTGCCACCAACGCAGGGGGCGGAGTGGTGGGCTACACCTTC
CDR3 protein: CATNAGGGVVGYTF

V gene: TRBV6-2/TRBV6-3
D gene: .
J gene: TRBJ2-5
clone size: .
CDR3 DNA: TGTGCCAGCAGAACGCGGGAATCCGGGGAGACCCAGTACTTC
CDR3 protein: CASRTRESGETQYF

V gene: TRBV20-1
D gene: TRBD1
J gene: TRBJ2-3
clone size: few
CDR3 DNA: TGCAGTGCTGGGACAGGGAACACAGATACGCAGTATTTT
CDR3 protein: CSAGTGNTDTQYF

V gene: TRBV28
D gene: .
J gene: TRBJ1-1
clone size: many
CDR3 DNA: TGTGCCACCATCAAGAATAATCGCGAAGCTTTCTTT
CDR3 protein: CATIKNNREAFF

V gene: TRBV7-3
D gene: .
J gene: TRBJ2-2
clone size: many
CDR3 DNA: TGTGCCAGCAGCTCACTAGGAGGGACAGCGAACACCGGGGAGCTGTTTTTT
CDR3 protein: CASSSLGGTANTGELFF

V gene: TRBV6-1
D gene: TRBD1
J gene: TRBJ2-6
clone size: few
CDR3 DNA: TGTGCCAGCAGCTATCCTACAGGGGCTGGGGCCAACGTCCTGACTTTC
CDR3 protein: CASSYPTGAGANVLTF